This TCR beta chain is drawn from a study of cytomegalovirus exposure and HLA in healthy donors. General observations from the study: Later genetic work tied a missense DCLRE1C variant to beta-chain V and J trimming. Reports indicated that the classifier achieved high specificity and sensitivity in diagnosing cytomegalovirus status.

CDR3 length: 13 amino acids. The germline V gene has CDR1 LNHDA and CDR2 SQIVND (reference sequence). V lost 7 bases, J lost 8 bases, and 10 bases stayed unmatched. Primers included in the PCR were 60 Vbeta and 13 Jbeta primers. Profiling relied on immunoSEQ multiplex PCR, and the TCRdb table lists in-frame clones only, not all of them. This table has about 130,000 clones, around a tenth appearing once. This clone was found a few times. No antigen is known for it. The sample taken for sequencing was PBMCs. This TCR was sampled from a man aged 45-60 years in good health and CMV-seronegative. The rearrangement links TRBV19 to TRBJ1-2; TRBD1 aligns across 7 bases. The DNA of the CDR3 is TGTGCCAGTACGCCGCACAGGGGTGGGGGCTACACCTTC. This translates into CASTPHRGGGYTF.